The present TCR beta chain was sequenced within a study of early T cells in non-severe SARS-CoV-2 infection. Study overall: RNA in bulk from unsorted whole blood was sequenced, and chains were unpaired. Findings and caveats of the study: Missing private and CD4 specificities, VDJdb matching favored anti-spike CD8 responses.

CDR1 is SGDLS, CDR2 YYNGEE, per germline. The CDR3 totals 15 residues. Trimming took 0 bases from V and 0 from J, leaving 7 bases between them. The protocol attached unique molecular identifiers to individual cDNA molecules. TCRdb itself ran the 5' RACE reads through MiXCR, one entry per CDR3 protein. This sample has some 98,000 distinct CDR3 sequences; around 17% occur once, and the top ten carry roughly 1.2%. Comments on this clonotype: Its antigen is not known.

Sequencing input: whole blood. This chain joins TRBV9 and TRBJ2-1, with a tentative D call TRBD2 (5 bases). The source is an adult who was a healthcare worker with PCR-confirmed SARS-CoV-2 infection or an uninfected control (not recorded which). The CDR3 DNA reads as TGTGCCAGCAGCGTAGGCGGACTCTCCTACAATGAGCAGTTCTTC. As protein: CASSVGGLSYNEQFF.